These 27 T cell receptor beta chains came from one sample sequenced in a study of vaccination and CD4 T cells after COVID-19. Antigens for these TCRs are unknown. The assay that was used to sequence DNA from cultured CD4+ T cells was the Oncomine TCR Beta short-read assay. TCRdb fed the PCR reads into MiXCR, producing one record per CDR3 protein. The sample includes 13,000 or so distinct CDR3 sequences, about 30% of them seen just once. The treatment: approximately 10-day PBMC culture with coronavirus spike peptide pools or control peptides (ViraFEST assay). Sequencing was done on a sample of CD4+ T cells from blood, cultured in vitro. The receptors here all came from a human donor who had recovered from COVID-19.

This chain connects TRBV11-2 to TRBJ1-2, with D tentatively TRBD1 (6 bases). Per the germline V gene, CDR1 is SGHAT and CDR2 is FQNNGV. This CDR3 has 13 residues. V was trimmed by 1 base and J by 8 bases, leaving 11 bases between them. CDR3: CASSLGAGVGYTF. CDR3 in DNA: TGTGCCAGCAGCTTAGGCGCAGGGGTCGGCTACACCTTC.

The rearrangement joins TRBV6-1 to TRBJ1-2; D call uncertain. V was shortened by 6 bases and J by 10 bases, with 18 bases between the two germline ends. Germline loops: CDR1 MNHNS, CDR2 SASEGT. The CDR3 is 13 residues long. The CDR3 DNA sequence: TGTGCCAGCAGCCCAAGAGGAGGGCGTTACTACACCTTC. Protein product: CASSPRGGRYYTF.

V gene TRBV20-1 combines with J gene TRBJ2-7; D might be TRBD2 (5 bases). The CDR3 sequence is 14 residues long. Per the germline V gene, CDR1 is DFQATT and CDR2 is SNEGSKA (reference sequence). The V and J ends lost 1 base and 6 bases respectively, with 16 bases between them. CDR3 sequence (DNA): TGCAGTGCTAGAGTTGGGTCGGGGTCGCGCGAGCAGTACTTC. This gives the protein CSARVGSGSREQYF.

The rearrangement uses TRBV5-1 and TRBJ2-2; no firm D call. From germline, CDR1 is SGHRS and CDR2 YFSETQ. CDR3 length equals 11 residues. Between the trimmed V and J ends, which lost 4 bases and 2 bases, there was a span of 0 bases. The CDR3: CASSNTGELFF. The CDR3 nucleotides read TGCGCCAGCAGCAACACCGGGGAGCTGTTTTTT.

The V and J genes are TRBV5-1 and TRBJ2-7, with 10 nucleotides matching TRBD1. This CDR3 comprises 14 residues. Germline V gives CDR1 SGHRS, CDR2 YFSETQ. Losses at the gene ends were 3 bases for V and 6 bases for J; bases not matched to a gene: 6. The CDR3 coding sequence is TGCGCCAGCAGCTACAGACAGGGGGCCACCGAGCAGTACTTC. Amino acids: CASSYRQGATEQYF.

This clonotype was counted a few times. The rearrangement links TRBV12-3 or TRBV12-4 to TRBJ2-3, with D unclear. The V end was cut by 10 bases, the J end by 0 bases, with 11 bases between. The CDR3 totals 13 residues. In DNA, the CDR3 is TGTGCCACCCGTCGGGTTAGCACAGATACGCAGTATTTT. It translates to CATRRVSTDTQYF.

The chain employs TRBV2 and TRBJ1-1, with a tentative D call TRBD1 (5 bases). Trimming removed 1 base at V and 9 bases at J, with 9 bases between. Germline CDR1 SNHLY, CDR2 FYNNEI. The CDR3 is 12 residues long. This chain's CDR3 is CASSEEGPKAFF. For the CDR3, the DNA is TGTGCCAGCAGTGAAGAGGGGCCCAAAGCTTTCTTT.

The chain is built from TRBV27 and TRBJ1-1; D perhaps matches TRBD1 (6 bases). V lost 2 bases, J lost 9 bases, and 10 bases lay in between. This CDR3 spans 12 amino acids. CDR1 and CDR2 (germline): MNHEY, SMNVEV (reference sequence). The chain's CDR3 is CASSLVGGKAFF. The CDR3 region has the DNA TGTGCCAGCAGTTTAGTCGGGGGCAAAGCTTTCTTT.

This clonotype turned up a few times. The genes are TRBV14 and TRBJ2-6; D is undetermined. The V and J ends lost 0 bases and 0 bases respectively, with 9 bases between them. Germline loops: CDR1 SGHDN, CDR2 FVKESK. The CDR3 is 17 amino acids. The CDR3 loop reads CASSQDMASSGANVLTF. The CDR3 region has the DNA TGTGCCAGCAGCCAAGATATGGCTAGCTCTGGGGCCAACGTCCTGACTTTC.

This chain connects TRBV7-8 to TRBJ2-3; maybe TRBD2 (6 bases). The CDR3 is 15 residues long. Germline V CDR1 and CDR2: SGHVS, FQNEAQ. Trimming removed 3 bases from V and 2 bases from J, with 12 bases in between. The CDR3 here is CASSLGLDSTDTQYF. The CDR3 nucleotides are TGTGCCAGCAGCTTGGGACTCGATTCCACAGATACGCAGTATTTT.

The chain combines TRBV20-1 with TRBJ2-3; 10 bases match TRBD2. CDR1 DFQATT and CDR2 SNEGSKA come from the germline V gene (reference sequence). The CDR3 runs to 14 residues. V lost 5 bases to trimming and J lost 6 bases; unmatched junction nucleotides: 8. CDR3 sequence reads: CSAYSGGAGDTQYF. The CDR3, as DNA: TGCAGTGCTTACAGCGGGGGGGCCGGCGATACGCAGTATTTT.

The V gene is TRBV5-4, the J gene TRBJ2-5; 10 nucleotides align to TRBD2. Germline CDR1 is SGHNT and CDR2 is YYREEE (reference sequence). The CDR3 is 17 amino acids. Trimming cost V 2 bases and J 1 base; bases outside gene matches: 8. CDR3 in amino acids: CASSFGFQRGGQETQYF. The CDR3 bases are TGTGCCAGCAGCTTCGGCTTCCAGCGGGGGGGCCAAGAGACCCAGTACTTC. The whole variable domain, remainder taken from reference TRBV5-4 and TRBJ2-5, is ETGVTQSPTHLIKTRGQQVTLRCSSQSGHNTVSWYQQALGQGPQFIFQYYREEENGRGNFPPRFSGLQFPNYSSELNVNALELDDSALYLCASSFGFQRGGQETQYFGPGTRLLVL.

J is TRBJ2-3 and V is TRBV7-9; D is uncertain. The ends were cut back, 5 bases at V and 10 bases at J, with 19 bases in the middle. The CDR3 runs 14 residues. Germline CDR1 SEHNR, CDR2 FQNEAQ (reference sequence). CDR3 protein: CASSHDRAEHPQYF. The CDR3 DNA reads TGTGCCAGCAGCCACGATCGGGCAGAGCATCCGCAGTATTTT.

With regard to this clonotype: One end of the junction does not line up with germline, which may come from a read error. The CDR3 DNA sequence: TGTGCCAGCACTAATGACAGGGGGCTAAATGGGCAGTTCTTC. This gives the protein CASTNDRGLNGQFF. The rearrangement links TRBV6-1 to TRBJ2-1; 10 positions match TRBD1. CDR3 length: 14 amino acids. Germline assignment: CDR1 MNHNS and CDR2 SASEGT.

There are a few counts of this clonotype. This chain joins TRBV6-1 and TRBJ2-7; 7 nucleotides match TRBD1. V dropped 5 bases and J dropped 4; count of bases not matched to a gene: 17. Germline V gene lookup returns CDR1 MNHNS and CDR2 SASEGT. The CDR3 totals 17 residues. CDR3 sequence reads: CASSPTPLAGGTYEQYF. DNA for the CDR3: TGTGCCAGCAGTCCTACCCCTTTGGCAGGGGGTACTTACGAGCAGTACTTC.

The rearrangement joins TRBV7-2 to TRBJ2-3; tentatively, D is TRBD2 (6 bases). The CDR3 spans 13 residues. V dropped 1 base and J dropped 4 bases, with 6 bases sitting between them. Per germline, CDR1 SGHTA and CDR2 FQGNSA. Written as DNA, the CDR3 is TGTGCCAGCAGCTTAGGGGGGGCAGATACGCAGTATTTT. Translated, it gives CASSLGGADTQYF.

The rearrangement joins TRBV2 to TRBJ2-2; D may be TRBD1 (6 bases). The V gene lost 2 bases and the J gene lost 1 base, with 8 bases spanning the gap. Germline assignment: CDR1 SNHLY and CDR2 FYNNEI. This CDR3 spans 15 amino acids. For the CDR3, the DNA is TGTGCCAGCAGTGAATCAGGGGTGAACACCGGGGAGCTGTTTTTT. Translating it yields CASSESGVNTGELFF. Combining the CDR3 with reference TRBV2 and TRBJ2-2 gives the whole variable domain EPEVTQTPSHQVTQMGQEVILRCVPISNHLYFYWYRQILGQKVEFLVSFYNNEISEKSEIFDDQFSVERPDGSNFTLKIRSTKLEDSAMYFCASSESGVNTGELFFGEGSRLTVL.

The CDR3: CASSLETYEQYF. For the CDR3, the DNA is TGTGCCAGCAGCCTCGAGACCTACGAGCAGTACTTC. The chain couples TRBV7-2 to TRBJ2-7; D not certain. The V gene lost 5 bases and the J gene lost 2 bases, with 7 bases spanning the gap. Looked up from germline, CDR1 is SGHTA and CDR2 is FQGNSA. The CDR3 runs 12 residues.

This rearrangement joins TRBV9 to TRBJ2-5; TRBD2 is a possible D gene (5 bases). The V end lost 4 bases, the J end lost 6 bases, and 19 bases lay between the germline ends. This CDR3 is built from 15 residues. From germline, CDR1 is SGDLS and CDR2 YYNGEE. Written as DNA, the CDR3 is TGTGCCAGCAGCCTCCACTGGGGAGATAGGCAGACCCAGTACTTC. It translates to CASSLHWGDRQTQYF.

The rearrangement links TRBV9 to TRBJ1-1; D not resolved. Germline values: CDR1 SGDLS, CDR2 YYNGEE. Trimming cost V 3 bases and J 0 bases, with 12 bases left between them. This CDR3 contains 15 residues. Written as DNA, the CDR3 is TGTGCCAGCAGCGGAGTCGGGTCTTTGAACACTGAAGCTTTCTTT. Translated, it gives CASSGVGSLNTEAFF.

This chain uses TRBV11-3 with TRBJ2-7, with TRBD2 matching over 7 bases. Unmatched junction bases numbered 5, after V lost 1 base and J lost 2 bases. This CDR3 comprises 15 residues. Germline lookup yields CDR1 SGHNT and CDR2 YENEEA. This CDR3 reads CASSLVGLAAYEQYF. The CDR3 DNA follows: TGTGCCAGCAGCTTAGTGGGGCTAGCGGCCTACGAGCAGTACTTC.

The chain is built from TRBV10-3 and TRBJ2-1; 8 nucleotides match TRBD2. The CDR3 sequence is 16 residues long. V trimming: 4 bases; J trimming: 2 bases; junction bases outside the gene matches: 7. Germline V gene sequence: CDR1 ENHRY, CDR2 SYGVKD. The CDR3 sequence: CAISAASGPPYNEQFF. In nucleotides, the CDR3 is TGTGCCATCAGTGCTGCTAGCGGGCCACCCTACAATGAGCAGTTCTTC.

The chain recombines TRBV7-2 with TRBJ1-2; TRBD1 matches at 8 bases. V dropped 4 bases and J dropped 14; count of bases not matched to a gene: 9. The CDR3 spans 12 residues. CDR1 is SGHTA, CDR2 FQGNSA, per germline. Here the CDR3 reads CASSSGTGGRTF. Here the CDR3 DNA reads TGTGCCAGCAGCTCTGGGACAGGTGGAAGAACCTTC. The whole variable domain, filled in from reference TRBV7-2 and TRBJ1-2, reads GAGVSQSPSNKVTEKGKDVELRCDPISGHTALYWYRQSLGQGLEFLIYFQGNSAPDKSGLPSDRFSAERTGGSVSTLTIQRTQQEDSAVYLCASSSGTGGRTFGSGTRLTVV.

The chain is built from TRBV7-6 and TRBJ2-1; tentative D call: TRBD1 (6 bases). Germline V gene sequence: CDR1 SGHVS, CDR2 FNYEAQ. The CDR3 totals 15 residues. Between the trimmed V and J ends, which lost 7 bases and 5 bases, there was a span of 18 bases. CDR3 residues: CASKTRDTPHNEQFF. In nucleotides, the CDR3 is TGTGCCAGCAAGACTCGGGACACTCCCCACAATGAGCAGTTCTTC.

The CDR3 region has the DNA TGTGCCACCTCCCTCGCGCGTAGCTCCTACAATGAGCAGTTCTTC. It codes for CATSLARSSYNEQFF. V gene TRBV27 combines with J gene TRBJ2-1; D gene uncertain. The CDR3 loop spans 15 amino acids. Germline lookup yields CDR1 MNHEY and CDR2 SMNVEV (reference sequence). Trimming shortened V by 10 bases and J by 0 bases, and 16 bases separated the two germline ends.

Comments on this clonotype: One junction end does not reproduce the germline sequence, and a read error may be involved. The chain combines TRBV7-9 with TRBJ2-7, with 8 bases identical to TRBD2. The CDR3 sequence is 16 residues long. In germline, CDR1 is SEHNR, CDR2 FQNEAQ (reference sequence). In nucleotides, the CDR3 is TGTGCCAGCAGCCCTCTAGCAGCGGGGGTATCCTGCGAGCAGTACTTC. Its translation: CASSPLAAGVSCEQYF.

This clonotype has just a few counts. The rearrangement joins TRBV11-2 to TRBJ1-2, with a weak D call TRBD1 (6 bases). CDR1 is SGHAT, CDR2 FQNNGV, per germline. This CDR3 is built from 17 residues. V shed 1 base and J shed 0 bases, with 15 bases lying between them. The CDR3 DNA sequence: TGTGCCAGCAGCTTAGTGGGGGCGGGGGCAGCTAACTATGGCTACACCTTC. Its translation: CASSLVGAGAANYGYTF.